This record concerns one TCR beta chain sequence. This sample is part of a study of CD8+ T cells in alopecia areata. The overall study: Administration of oral tofacitinib to treated patients was at 5 to 10 mg twice daily.

RNA was isolated and reverse transcribed to cDNA, the sequencing template. Method: immunoSEQ multiplex PCR; TCRdb's copy keeps in-frame clones and lacks some. The sample has 90,000 to 100,000 clones, nearly 45% seen once. This clonotype originated in a human donor with alopecia areata. Sequenced sample: CD4+ T cells sorted from blood.

For the CDR3, the DNA is TGCAGCGTTGAACGCTTGCTGAATACGCAGTATTTT. Amino acid sequence: CSVERLLNTQYF. The chain uses TRBV29-1 and TRBJ2-3, with D unresolved. Germline lookup yields CDR1 SQVTM and CDR2 ANQGSEA. V was trimmed by 2 bases and J by 7 bases, leaving 10 bases between them. The CDR3 has 12 amino acids.